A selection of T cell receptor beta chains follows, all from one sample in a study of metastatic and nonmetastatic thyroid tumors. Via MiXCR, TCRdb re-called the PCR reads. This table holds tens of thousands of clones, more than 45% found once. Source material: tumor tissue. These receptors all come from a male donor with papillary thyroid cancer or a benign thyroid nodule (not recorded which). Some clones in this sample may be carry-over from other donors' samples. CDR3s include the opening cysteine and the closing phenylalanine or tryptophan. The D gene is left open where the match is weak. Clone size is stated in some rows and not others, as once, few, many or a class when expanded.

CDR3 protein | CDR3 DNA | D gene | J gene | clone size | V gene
CAWSPTSGRETGELFF | TGTGCCTGGAGTCCCACTAGCGGGAGAGAGACCGGGGAGCTGTTTTTT | TRBD2 | TRBJ2-2 | few | TRBV30
CASSPTGNYGYTF | TGTGCCAGCTCACCGACAGGGAACTATGGCTACACCTTC | TRBD1 | TRBJ1-2 | - | TRBV18
CASSLGQGRNSPLHF | TGTGCCAGCAGCTTAGGACAGGGGCGCAATTCACCCCTCCACTTT | TRBD1 | TRBJ1-6 | few | TRBV11-2
CASSQARDRGLAYEQYF | TGTGCCAGCAGCCAAGCCCGGGACAGGGGCCTCGCCTACGAGCAGTACTTC | TRBD1 | TRBJ2-7 | - | TRBV3-1
CSAREGGRGGYSNQPQHF | TGCAGTGCTAGAGAGGGAGGCAGGGGGGGATATAGCAATCAGCCCCAGCATTTT | TRBD1 | TRBJ1-5 | - | TRBV20-1
CAGLTGGNQPQHF | TGCGCCGGCCTCACAGGGGGGAATCAGCCCCAGCATTTT | TRBD1 | TRBJ1-5 | - | TRBV5-1
CASQSSGRAADTQYF | TGTGCCAGTCAATCTAGCGGGAGGGCGGCAGATACGCAGTATTTT | TRBD2 | TRBJ2-3 | - | TRBV11-1
CASSLEGTLAGGGNEQFF | TGTGCCAGCAGCTTAGAGGGGACACTAGCGGGAGGGGGGAATGAGCAGTTCTTC | TRBD2 | TRBJ2-1 | - | TRBV11-2
CASSVSSGIQQFF | TGTGCCAGCAGTGTCTCTAGCGGGATCCAGCAGTTCTTC | TRBD2 | TRBJ2-1 | medium-sized | TRBV27
CASSRGLAGGRSSYNEQFF | TGTGCCAGCAGCCGCGGACTAGCGGGAGGGCGAAGCTCCTACAATGAGCAGTTCTTC | TRBD2 | TRBJ2-1 | - | TRBV4-2
CAWTPGGRYGYTF | TGTGCCTGGACGCCCGGAGGGAGGTATGGCTACACCTTC | - | TRBJ1-2 | few | TRBV30
CASSHTGGKTNYGYTF | TGTGCCAGCAGCCATACAGGGGGCAAGACTAACTATGGCTACACCTTC | TRBD1 | TRBJ1-2 | few | TRBV6-1
CASSLPDGEQYF | TGTGCCAGCAGCTTACCAGATGGGGAGCAGTACTTC | - | TRBJ2-7 | - | TRBV7-3
CASSLQVNEQYF | TGTGCCAGCAGCTTACAGGTAAACGAGCAGTACTTC | - | TRBJ2-7 | once | TRBV11-3
CASSATRDGETQYF | TGCGCCAGCAGCGCGACTAGAGATGGTGAGACCCAGTACTTC | - | TRBJ2-5 | - | TRBV5-1
CAWSVGSGGELFF | TGTGCCTGGAGTGTAGGGAGTGGCGGGGAGCTGTTTTTT | - | TRBJ2-2 | - | TRBV30
CASSFGTTVDHYGYTF | TGTGCCAGCAGTTTCGGAACGACAGTGGATCACTATGGCTACACCTTC | - | TRBJ1-2 | few | TRBV6-5
CAISGLGAYEQYF | TGTGCCATCAGTGGTCTTGGGGCCTACGAGCAGTACTTC | - | TRBJ2-7 | - | TRBV10-3
CASSLAKGLLNTEAFF | TGTGCCAGCAGCTTAGCGAAGGGACTTCTGAACACTGAAGCTTTCTTT | - | TRBJ1-1 | - | TRBV7-6
CSAGARQGLAYEQYF | TGCAGTGCTGGGGCTCGACAGGGGTTAGCCTACGAGCAGTACTTC | TRBD1 | TRBJ2-7 | - | TRBV20-1
CSASPQRDSYEQYF | TGCAGTGCTAGCCCTCAGCGGGACTCCTACGAGCAGTACTTC | TRBD2 | TRBJ2-7 | once | TRBV20-1
CASSLQQGKYGYTF | TGTGCCAGCAGCTTACAACAGGGGAAATATGGCTACACCTTC | TRBD1 | TRBJ1-2 | - | TRBV7-2
CSAGTRRQETQYF | TGCAGTGCGGGAACGAGACGGCAAGAGACCCAGTACTTC | - | TRBJ2-5 | once | TRBV20-1
CASSPLHEQYF | TGTGCCAGCAGCCCGCTTCACGAGCAGTACTTC | - | TRBJ2-7 | - | TRBV5-8
CASEDRAGQPQHF | TGTGCCAGCGAAGACAGGGCGGGTCAGCCCCAGCATTTT | TRBD1 | TRBJ1-5 | - | TRBV19
CASRTGAEQETQYF | TGTGCCAGCAGAACCGGGGCCGAACAAGAGACCCAGTACTTC | - | TRBJ2-5 | - | TRBV28
CASRSDSPLHF | TGTGCCAGCAGATCAGATTCACCCCTCCACTTT | - | TRBJ1-6 | few | TRBV6-1